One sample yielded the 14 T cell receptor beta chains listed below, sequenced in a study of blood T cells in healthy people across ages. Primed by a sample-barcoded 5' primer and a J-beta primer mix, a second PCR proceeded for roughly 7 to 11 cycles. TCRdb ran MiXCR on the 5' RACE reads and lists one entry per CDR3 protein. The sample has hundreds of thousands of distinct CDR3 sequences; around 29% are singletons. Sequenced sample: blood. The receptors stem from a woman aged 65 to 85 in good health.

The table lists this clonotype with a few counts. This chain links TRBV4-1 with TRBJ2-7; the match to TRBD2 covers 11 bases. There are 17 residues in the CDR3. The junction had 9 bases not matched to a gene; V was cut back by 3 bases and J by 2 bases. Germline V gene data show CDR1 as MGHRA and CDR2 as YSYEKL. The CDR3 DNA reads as TGCGCCAGCAGCCACCAAAGGACTAGCGGGCGAGCCTACGAGCAGTACTTC. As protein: CASSHQRTSGRAYEQYF.

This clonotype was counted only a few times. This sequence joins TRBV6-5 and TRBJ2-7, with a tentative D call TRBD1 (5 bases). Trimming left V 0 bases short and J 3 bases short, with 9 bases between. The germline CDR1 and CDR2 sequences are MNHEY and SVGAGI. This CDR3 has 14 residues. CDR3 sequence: CASSYSDKDYEQYF. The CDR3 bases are TGTGCCAGCAGTTACTCGGACAAGGACTACGAGCAGTACTTC.

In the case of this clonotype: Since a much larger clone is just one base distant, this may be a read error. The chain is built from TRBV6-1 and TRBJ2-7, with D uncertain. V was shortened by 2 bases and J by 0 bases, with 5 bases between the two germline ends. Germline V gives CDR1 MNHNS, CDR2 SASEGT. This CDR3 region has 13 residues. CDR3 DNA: TGTGCCAGCAGTGAAAGGAGCTCCTACGAGCAGTACTTC. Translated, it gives CASSERSSYEQYF.

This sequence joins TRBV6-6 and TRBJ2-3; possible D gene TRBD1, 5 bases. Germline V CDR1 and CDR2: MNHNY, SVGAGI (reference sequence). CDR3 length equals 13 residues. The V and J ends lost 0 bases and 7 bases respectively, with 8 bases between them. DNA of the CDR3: TGTGCCAGCAGTTACTCAGACAGACATACGCAGTATTTT. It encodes CASSYSDRHTQYF.

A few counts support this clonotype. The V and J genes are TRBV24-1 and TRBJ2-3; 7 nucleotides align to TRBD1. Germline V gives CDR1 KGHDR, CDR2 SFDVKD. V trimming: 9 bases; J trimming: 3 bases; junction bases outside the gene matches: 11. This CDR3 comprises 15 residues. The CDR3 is CATGSRTGGTDTQYF. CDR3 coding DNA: TGTGCCACCGGTTCAAGGACAGGTGGGACAGATACGCAGTATTTT.

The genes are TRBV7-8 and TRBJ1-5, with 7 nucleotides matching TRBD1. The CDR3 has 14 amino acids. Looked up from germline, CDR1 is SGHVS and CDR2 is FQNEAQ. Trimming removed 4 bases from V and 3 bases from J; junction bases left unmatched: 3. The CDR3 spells CASSSGQLNQPQHF. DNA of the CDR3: TGTGCCAGCAGCTCGGGACAGCTCAATCAGCCCCAGCATTTT.

The CDR3 nucleotides are TGTGCCAGCAGCAAAGCGGGGATTGACAGGCAAGAGACCCAGTACTTC. Translated, it gives CASSKAGIDRQETQYF. The chain couples TRBV21-1 to TRBJ2-5; the table's D call, TRBD1, has no DNA check behind it. TRBV21-1 corresponds to a pseudogene. CDR3 length equals 16 residues.

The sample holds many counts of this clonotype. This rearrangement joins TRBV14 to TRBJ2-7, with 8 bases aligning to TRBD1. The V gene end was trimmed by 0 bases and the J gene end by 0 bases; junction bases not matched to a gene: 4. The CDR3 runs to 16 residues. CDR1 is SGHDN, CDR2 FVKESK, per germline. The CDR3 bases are TGTGCCAGCAGCCAAGACCGGACAGGGAGCTCCTACGAGCAGTACTTC. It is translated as CASSQDRTGSSYEQYF. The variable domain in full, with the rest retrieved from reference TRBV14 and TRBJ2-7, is EAGVTQFPSHSVIEKGQTVTLRCDPISGHDNLYWYRRVMGKEIKFLLHFVKESKQDESGMPNNRFLAERTGGTYSTLKVQPAELEDSGVYFCASSQDRTGSSYEQYFGPGTRLTVT.

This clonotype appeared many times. The CDR3 region has the DNA TGCGCCAGCAGCTTGGCAGGGACAGGGAAGGACATTCAGTACTTC. Translating gives CASSLAGTGKDIQYF. This chain connects TRBV5-1 to TRBJ2-4; 9 bases are a match to TRBD1. CDR1 is SGHRS and CDR2 is YFSETQ in the germline V gene. The J segment lost 8 bases and the V segment lost 0 bases, leaving 6 bases of the junction unmatched. This CDR3 region has 15 residues.

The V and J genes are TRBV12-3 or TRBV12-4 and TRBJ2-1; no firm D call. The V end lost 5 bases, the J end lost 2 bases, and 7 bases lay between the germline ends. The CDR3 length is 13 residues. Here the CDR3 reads CASSRPTYNEQFF. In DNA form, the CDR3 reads TGTGCCAGCAGTCGACCCACCTACAATGAGCAGTTCTTC.

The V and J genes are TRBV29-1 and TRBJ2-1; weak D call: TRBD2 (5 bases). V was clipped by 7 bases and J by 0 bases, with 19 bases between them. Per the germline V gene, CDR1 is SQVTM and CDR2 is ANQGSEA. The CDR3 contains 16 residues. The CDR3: CSAYPPSGLSYNEQFF. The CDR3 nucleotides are TGCAGCGCCTATCCTCCAAGCGGCCTCTCCTACAATGAGCAGTTCTTC.

The chain's CDR3 is CATSTRRTGPTDTQYF. The CDR3 DNA reads TGTGCCACCAGCACGAGACGGACAGGGCCCACAGATACGCAGTATTTT. The chain employs TRBV15 and TRBJ2-3; 8 bases fit TRBD1. The CDR3 has 16 amino acids. V gave up 4 bases and J gave up 2 bases; unmatched junction bases: 8. Germline V CDR1 and CDR2: LNHNV, YYDKDF (reference sequence).

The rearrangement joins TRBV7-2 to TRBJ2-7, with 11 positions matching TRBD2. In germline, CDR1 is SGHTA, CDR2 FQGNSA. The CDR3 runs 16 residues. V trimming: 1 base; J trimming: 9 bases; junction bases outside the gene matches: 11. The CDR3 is CASSLGLAGTSRRQYF. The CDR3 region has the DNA TGTGCCAGCAGCTTAGGACTAGCGGGAACATCGAGGCGGCAGTACTTC.

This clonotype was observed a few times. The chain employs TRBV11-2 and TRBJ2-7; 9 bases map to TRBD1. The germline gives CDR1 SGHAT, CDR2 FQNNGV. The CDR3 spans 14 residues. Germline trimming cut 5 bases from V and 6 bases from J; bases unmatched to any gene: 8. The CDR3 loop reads CASSPRQGDAEQYF. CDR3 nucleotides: TGTGCCAGCAGCCCTAGACAGGGGGATGCCGAGCAGTACTTC.